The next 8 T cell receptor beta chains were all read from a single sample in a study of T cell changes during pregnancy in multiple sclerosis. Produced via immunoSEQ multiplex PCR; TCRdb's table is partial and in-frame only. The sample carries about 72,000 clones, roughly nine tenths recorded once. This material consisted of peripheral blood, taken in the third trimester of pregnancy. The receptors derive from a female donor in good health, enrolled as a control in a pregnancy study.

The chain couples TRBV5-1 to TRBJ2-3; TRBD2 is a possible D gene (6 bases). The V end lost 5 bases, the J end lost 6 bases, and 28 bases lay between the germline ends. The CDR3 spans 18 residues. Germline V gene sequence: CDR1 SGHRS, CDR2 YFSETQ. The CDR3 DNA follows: TGCGCCAGCAGTTCCCCCTGGGGGGTTGAAACGAAGGAGGATACGCAGTATTTT. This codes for CASSSPWGVETKEDTQYF. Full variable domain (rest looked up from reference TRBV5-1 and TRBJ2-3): KAGVTQTPRYLIKTRGQQVTLSCSPISGHRSVSWYQQTPGQGLQFLFEYFSETQRNKGNFPGRFSGRQFSNSRSEMNVSTLELGDSALYLCASSSPWGVETKEDTQYFGPGTRLTVL.

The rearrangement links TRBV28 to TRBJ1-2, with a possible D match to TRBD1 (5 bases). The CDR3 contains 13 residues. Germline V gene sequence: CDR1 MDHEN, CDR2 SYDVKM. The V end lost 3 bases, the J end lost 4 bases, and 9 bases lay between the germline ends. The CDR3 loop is CASSLGGGYGYTF. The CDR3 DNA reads TGTGCCAGCAGTTTGGGGGGGGGCTATGGCTACACCTTC.

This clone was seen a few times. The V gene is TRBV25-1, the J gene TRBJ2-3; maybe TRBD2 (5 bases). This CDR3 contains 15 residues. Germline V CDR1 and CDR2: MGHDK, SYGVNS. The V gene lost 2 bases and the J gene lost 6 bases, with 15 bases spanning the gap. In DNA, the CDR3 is TGTGCCAGCAGTGAAGCGACGGGGTATCAGGATACGCAGTATTTT. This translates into CASSEATGYQDTQYF.

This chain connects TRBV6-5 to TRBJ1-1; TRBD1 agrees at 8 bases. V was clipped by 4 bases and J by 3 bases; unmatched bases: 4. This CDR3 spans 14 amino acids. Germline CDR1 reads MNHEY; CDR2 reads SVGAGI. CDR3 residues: CASSSGGPYTEAFF. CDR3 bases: TGTGCCAGCAGTTCAGGGGGCCCGTACACTGAAGCTTTCTTT.

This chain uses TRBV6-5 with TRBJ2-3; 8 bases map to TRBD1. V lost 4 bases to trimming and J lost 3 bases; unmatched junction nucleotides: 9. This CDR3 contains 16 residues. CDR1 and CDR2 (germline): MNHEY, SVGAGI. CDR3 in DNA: TGTGCCAGCAGTTCAACACTAGGGACAGGTACAGATACGCAGTATTTT. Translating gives CASSSTLGTGTDTQYF.

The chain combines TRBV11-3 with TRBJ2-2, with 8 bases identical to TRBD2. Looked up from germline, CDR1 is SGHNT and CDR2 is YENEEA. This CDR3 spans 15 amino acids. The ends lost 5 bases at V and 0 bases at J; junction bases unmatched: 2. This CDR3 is CASSRGGPNTGELFF. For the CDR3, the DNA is TGTGCCAGCAGCCGCGGGGGGCCGAACACCGGGGAGCTGTTTTTT.

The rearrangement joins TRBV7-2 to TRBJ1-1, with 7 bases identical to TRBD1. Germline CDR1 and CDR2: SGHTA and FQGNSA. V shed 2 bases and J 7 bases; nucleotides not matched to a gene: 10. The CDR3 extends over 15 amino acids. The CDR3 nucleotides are TGTGCCAGCAGCTTAAATACAGGGGCCCTCGGTGAAGCTTTCTTT. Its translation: CASSLNTGALGEAFF.

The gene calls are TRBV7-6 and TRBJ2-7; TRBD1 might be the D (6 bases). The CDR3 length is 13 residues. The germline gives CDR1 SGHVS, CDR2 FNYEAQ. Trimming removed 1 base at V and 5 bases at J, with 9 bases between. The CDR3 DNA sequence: TGTGCCAGCAGCTTAGTTGGGGACAACGAGCAGTACTTC. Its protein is CASSLVGDNEQYF.